This T cell receptor (beta chain) was recorded in a study of CD8+CD57+ T cells in acquired aplastic anemia. The study profiled TCR beta VDJ and CDR3 using genomic DNA as template. TCRdb re-called the reads with MiXCR, one entry per CDR3 protein. The sample lists roughly 240,000 distinct CDR3 sequences; around 46% were seen once. Individuals selected for sequencing had exhibited CD8+CD57+ cell expansion on flow cytometry. A severe acquired aplastic anemia diagnosis applied to all patients. The V gene's germline CDR1 is DFQATT and CDR2 SNEGSKA (reference sequence). The length of the CDR3 is 13 residues. V was shortened by 1 base and J by 2 bases, with 8 bases between the two germline ends. Notes on the study in general: The number of CD8+ CDR3 sequences shared by patients and controls was around 30.

As to this clonotype: The antigen remains undetermined.

This sequence was found in a human donor with aplastic anemia. Material: sorted CD4+, CD8+, or CD8+CD57+ T cells (not recorded which) from PBMCs. The rearrangement links TRBV20-1 to TRBJ2-5; possible D gene TRBD2, 6 bases. The CDR3 loop is CSARGGEQETQYF. CDR3 DNA sequence: TGCAGTGCTAGAGGGGGGGAACAAGAGACCCAGTACTTC.